The sequence of this T cell receptor (beta chain) was determined in a study of early stage breast cancer tumors (dated by TCRdb to the late 2010s). For the wider study: Of the 15 or so invasive breast tumors, 12 to 13 were found to be estrogen receptor-positive, progesterone receptor-positive and HER2-negative. Of the roughly twelve ER+/PR+/HER2- tumors, eight were classified as invasive ductal carcinomas and four as invasive lobular carcinomas. On average, each sample got around 10-fold read coverage. The samples as a whole yielded a few million detected templates, corresponding to about 1.1 million unique clonotypes. Study-wide conclusions, independent of this receptor: Chain pairing and functional markers such as CD4, CD8 and FOXP3 were missed by bulk genomic DNA sequencing of unsorted cells. The small cohort size prevented analysis by tumor subtype. Tumors showed approximately 2.4-fold higher T cell density and higher clonality than adjacent normal breast tissue. Repertoires from blood and normal breast were more alike than repertoires from blood and tumor, and in about 90% of the 16 patients, comparing each tissue with blood separated tumor from normal. Enriched TCRB sequences shared across patients were mostly commonly generated sequences, unlikely to play an important role in the tumor microenvironment.

A note on this clone: This receptor's antigen is unknown. No much larger clone is present one base from it, and per-base qualities are unavailable.

Two independent genomic DNA replicates were amplified for each sample, with 0.5 ug used for blood and around 1.5 ug for tumor or normal breast. Following the manufacturer's instructions, the ImmunoSeq Intro kit was used to carry out TCRB sequencing on genomic DNA. Multiplex PCR was run for 31 cycles using proprietary primers and spike-in control sequences for absolute quantification. Single-end 150-bp reads were used to sequence an 87-bp fragment spanning the CDR3 and the flanking V and J genes. Seven samples, with two replicates for each sample, were multiplexed per lane of an Illumina MiSeq using version 3.0 chemistry. The source study handled its data this way. The vendor's proprietary pipeline handled the raw data processing, merging both replicates into a single result for each sample. Productive rearrangements sharing the V-gene family, CDR3 amino acid sequence and J-gene segment were defined as clonotypes. Clonality was computed as 1 minus the normalized Shannon entropy (Pielou evenness) of TCRB abundances. To estimate T cell density, the total number of templates was divided by the input cell count, which was inferred from how much DNA went in. Recon with default parameters was used to estimate total repertoire diversity and clonality. A clonotype counted as tumor-enriched if its abundance in tumor exceeded 0.1% and was at least 32-fold higher than its abundance in normal breast. TCRdb's version of the immuneACCESS table is confined to in-frame rearrangements and falls short of the full clone set. An unresolved V gene accounts for under half of the shortfall where checked; the remainder is of unknown origin. V and J calls and clone size follow that table, whereas D and trimming were derived from the DNA. This sample is represented by around 30,000 clones; 70% to 75% of them were singletons. The top ten clones comprise roughly a tenth of the sample.

Dicing about 17-50 mg of tumor tissue typically gave a DNA yield of more than 2.5 ug. The study profiled bulk TCR beta-chain repertoires in matched peripheral blood, tumor and adjacent normal breast tissue taken from some 17 patients with early-stage breast cancer. Following resection, visually identified tumor tissue was excised and transferred into prechilled RNAlater. Tumor tissue (roughly 18-55 mg) was diced and homogenized in RLTplus buffer with beta-mercaptoethanol and antifoaming agent using a TissueLyser II. Genomic DNA was extracted with the Qiagen AllPrep DNA/RNA Mini kit. This TCR derives from a person younger than 45 with breast cancer. The sample consisted of breast tumor tissue.

At the DNA level, the sequence is TGTGCCAGCAGTGGACCCGGACTAGTGCAGTTCTTC. The translation is CASSGPGLVQFF. The rearranged segments are TRBV6-5 and TRBJ2-1, with 7 bases matching TRBD2. Including cysteine and phenylalanine, the CDR3 has 12 amino acids. Solely the CDR3 DNA is kept, with 36 bases framed from the first base. The germline V and J ends show losses of 5 bases and 12 bases respectively, and no gene match explains 7 bases of the junction. Per the germline V gene, MNHEY is the CDR1 and SVGAGI is the CDR2.